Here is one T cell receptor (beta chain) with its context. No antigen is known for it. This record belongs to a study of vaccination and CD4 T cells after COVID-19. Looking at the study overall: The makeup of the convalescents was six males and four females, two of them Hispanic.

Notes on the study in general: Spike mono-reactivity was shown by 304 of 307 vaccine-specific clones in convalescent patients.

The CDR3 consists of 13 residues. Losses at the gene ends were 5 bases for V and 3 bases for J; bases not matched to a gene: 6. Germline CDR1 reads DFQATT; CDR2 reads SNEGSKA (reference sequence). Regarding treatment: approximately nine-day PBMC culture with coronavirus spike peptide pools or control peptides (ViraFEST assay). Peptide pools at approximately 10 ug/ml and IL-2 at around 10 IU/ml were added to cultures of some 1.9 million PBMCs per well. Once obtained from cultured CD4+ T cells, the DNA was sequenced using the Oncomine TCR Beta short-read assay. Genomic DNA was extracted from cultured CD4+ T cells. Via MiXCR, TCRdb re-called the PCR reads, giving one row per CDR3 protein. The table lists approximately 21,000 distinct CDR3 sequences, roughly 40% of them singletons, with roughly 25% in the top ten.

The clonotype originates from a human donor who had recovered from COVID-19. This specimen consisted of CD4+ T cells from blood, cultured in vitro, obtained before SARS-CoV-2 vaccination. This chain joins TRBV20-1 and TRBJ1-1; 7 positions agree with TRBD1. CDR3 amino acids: CSALDRADTEAFF. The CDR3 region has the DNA TGCAGTGCTTTAGACAGGGCCGACACTGAAGCTTTCTTT.